Below, one TCR beta chain is given with its context. This clonotype was seen repeatedly, ten times or more. No antigen is known for it. The sample holds no much larger clone one base away, and base qualities are not on file. Receptor libraries were prepared by PCR. This sample was sequenced with an Illumina HiSeq 2500. To normalize quantification of the TCRbeta repertoire, the TCR libraries were built with molecular barcoding that relied on unique molecular identifiers. Using fastp at Q25 and MiXCR, TCRdb reprocessed the public reads and kept productive beta chains. Every CDR3 protein is listed once, alongside the most common genes and DNA of its rows. For this sample the table gives under 50,000 distinct CDR3 sequences, of which around 9% were detected only once. The biggest ten clones account for about 26% of the sample. This specimen belongs to a study of T-cell reconstitution after alpha-beta-depleted transplantation in children listed by TCRdb under 2016. For context, the study as a whole: The study quantitatively tracked T-cell immune reconstitution after TCRalphabeta/CD19-depleted allogeneic hematopoietic cell transplantation in children using TCR repertoire profiling. Results and caveats for the whole study, not just this receptor: The apparently early alphabetaT-cell count recovery about two months after transplant was reportedly dependent on only several hundred rapidly expanded clones derived from non-depleted graft cells. Over the following months the frequencies of hyperexpanded clones went down, and after one year T-cell counts and TCRbeta diversity were mostly credited to newly produced T cells. In some patients, the high TCRbeta diversity seen at day 60 was put down to recipient T cells and intrathymic progenitors that had survived conditioning.

This specimen's time point label, per the study, means: day 60 (about 2 months) after transplantation. This sample's treatment or condition label indicates: allogeneic hematopoietic cell transplantation with graft depleted of TCRalphabeta T cells and CD19 B cells. The transplant recipients were children given TCRalphabeta/CD19-depleted allogeneic hematopoietic cell grafts. CDR1 and CDR2, looked up from the germline V gene, are SGHTA and FQGTGA. The CDR3 sequence holds 15 residues, the cysteine and phenylalanine included. Left in the record is the CDR3 DNA by itself, 45 bases read in frame from the first base. V was cut back by 3 bases and J by 2 bases, leaving a gap of 14 bases between them.

The sample was PBMCs, mostly from graft donor cells, taken 60 days after TCRalphabeta/CD19-depleted stem cell transplant. The source of this sequence is a male patient between 2 and 15 years old who had a stem cell transplant for chronic granulomatous disease, so the T cells may come from the graft donor. The V and J genes are TRBV7-3 and TRBJ2-7; a tentative D match to TRBD1 spans 5 bases. The bases are TGTGCCAGCAGCTTTGGCCCCACAGGTACCTACGAGCAGTACTTC. This yields the protein CASSFGPTGTYEQYF.